Listed here is a single T cell receptor (beta chain). Trimming took off 4 bases at V and 7 bases at J, with 4 bases between the two ends. The CDR3 has 11 amino acids. Germline CDR1 is SNHLY and CDR2 is FYNNEI. The data originate from a study of T-cell memory formation after mild COVID-19. After 5'RACE with constant-segment primers, TCR alpha and TCR beta cDNA libraries carrying sample barcodes and UMIs were obtained. TCRdb analysed the 5' RACE reads with MiXCR anew, one entry per CDR3 protein. The repertoire holds around 320,000 distinct CDR3 sequences, with 28% as singletons. The sequence was obtained from an adult woman who had mild COVID-19 (a few samples of this study predate the infection). Cell type and time point are not known. V is TRBV2 and J is TRBJ2-2; D call uncertain. The material sequenced was PBMCs or a T cell subset sorted from them (not recorded which). CDR3 bases: TGTGCCAGCAGTGTTTTCGGGGAGCTGTTTTTT. The encoded protein is CASSVFGELFF.